These T cell receptor beta chains were read from a single sample in a study of response to subunit inactivated influenza vaccine. TCRdb used MiXCR to reprocess the RT-PCR reads, holding one entry per CDR3 protein. The sample yields about 700,000 distinct CDR3 sequences, over 11% seen once. This specimen consisted of PBMCs from blood, obtained 14 to 15 days before vaccination. The receptors here all came from a man aged 45 to 65 who received an inactivated influenza vaccine. Both conserved end residues are part of each CDR3. D genes are given only for firm matches. Clone size, where shown, is once, few, many, or a class for clones that have expanded.

d_gene: TRBD2; abundance: many; j_gene: TRBJ2-2; v_gene: TRBV29-1; CDR3aa: CSGGGNTGELFF; CDR3nt: TGCAGCGGCGGGGGGAACACCGGGGAGCTGTTTTTT
d_gene: -; abundance: many; j_gene: TRBJ2-7; v_gene: TRBV4-2; CDR3aa: CASSQVLGPSYEQYF; CDR3nt: TGTGCCAGCAGCCAAGTACTGGGCCCTTCCTACGAGCAGTACTTC
d_gene: TRBD2; abundance: -; j_gene: TRBJ2-7; v_gene: TRBV6-1; CDR3aa: CASSEAAGTSPYEQYF; CDR3nt: TGTGCCAGCAGTGAAGCTGCTGGGACTAGTCCCTACGAGCAGTACTTC
d_gene: -; abundance: few; j_gene: TRBJ1-3; v_gene: TRBV7-9; CDR3aa: CASSFGGNTIYF; CDR3nt: TGTGCCAGCAGCTTCGGAGGAAACACCATATATTTT
d_gene: -; abundance: few; j_gene: TRBJ1-3; v_gene: TRBV27; CDR3aa: CASSLSFSGNTIYF; CDR3nt: TGTGCCAGCAGTTTATCATTCTCTGGAAACACCATATATTTT
d_gene: -; abundance: -; j_gene: TRBJ2-3; v_gene: TRBV11-1; CDR3aa: CASSLGLVSTDTQYF; CDR3nt: TGTGCCAGCAGCTTAGGACTGGTTAGCACAGATACGCAGTATTTT
d_gene: -; abundance: few; j_gene: TRBJ2-1; v_gene: TRBV3-1; CDR3aa: CASSPRLGAYNEQFF; CDR3nt: TGTGCCAGCAGCCCCCGACTAGGGGCCTACAATGAGCAGTTCTTC
d_gene: TRBD2; abundance: -; j_gene: TRBJ2-3; v_gene: TRBV6-2/TRBV6-3; CDR3aa: CASSYLLGLASDTQYF; CDR3nt: TGTGCCAGCAGTTACTTACTCGGACTAGCATCAGATACGCAGTATTTT
d_gene: TRBD1; abundance: few; j_gene: TRBJ2-2; v_gene: TRBV12-3/TRBV12-4; CDR3aa: CASRRDRATGELFF; CDR3nt: TGTGCCAGCCGAAGGGACAGGGCGACCGGGGAGCTGTTTTTT
d_gene: -; abundance: -; j_gene: TRBJ2-7; v_gene: TRBV5-6; CDR3aa: CASTRQTYEQYF; CDR3nt: TGTGCCAGCACCCGACAGACCTACGAGCAGTACTTC
d_gene: -; abundance: few; j_gene: TRBJ2-7; v_gene: TRBV7-9; CDR3aa: CASSSGHVDEQYF; CDR3nt: TGTGCCAGCAGCTCCGGACACGTCGACGAGCAGTACTTC
d_gene: TRBD1; abundance: few; j_gene: TRBJ1-1; v_gene: TRBV27; CDR3aa: CASRNIGGRGLYAEAFF; CDR3nt: TGTGCCAGCAGGAACATTGGTGGCAGGGGGTTGTACGCTGAAGCTTTCTTT
d_gene: TRBD2; abundance: -; j_gene: TRBJ2-7; v_gene: TRBV27; CDR3aa: CASSSARGEGLPPYEQYF; CDR3nt: TGTGCCAGCAGCTCCGCTCGGGGGGAGGGGTTACCTCCCTACGAGCAGTACTTC
d_gene: TRBD1; abundance: few; j_gene: TRBJ2-5; v_gene: TRBV10-3; CDR3aa: CATRPGQGETQYF; CDR3nt: TGTGCCACCAGACCGGGACAGGGAGAGACCCAGTACTTC
d_gene: -; abundance: -; j_gene: TRBJ2-5; v_gene: TRBV7-2; CDR3aa: CASSFRPRAGLQETQYF; CDR3nt: TGTGCCAGCAGCTTCCGACCGAGGGCCGGATTACAAGAGACCCAGTACTTC
d_gene: TRBD2; abundance: -; j_gene: TRBJ2-2; v_gene: TRBV2; CDR3aa: CASSESGREVFTGELFF; CDR3nt: TGTGCCAGCAGTGAATCTGGGCGGGAGGTTTTCACCGGGGAGCTGTTTTTT
d_gene: -; abundance: many; j_gene: TRBJ2-1; v_gene: TRBV4-2; CDR3aa: CASSHPLSDSGISYNEQFF; CDR3nt: TGTGCCAGCAGCCACCCCCTGTCAGACAGCGGAATCTCCTACAATGAGCAGTTCTTC
d_gene: -; abundance: -; j_gene: TRBJ2-7; v_gene: TRBV20-1; CDR3aa: CSATQGGASEQYF; CDR3nt: TGCAGTGCTACGCAGGGGGGGGCAAGCGAGCAGTACTTC
d_gene: -; abundance: few; j_gene: TRBJ2-1; v_gene: TRBV12-3/TRBV12-4; CDR3aa: CASRTQGSYNEQFF; CDR3nt: TGTGCCAGCAGGACACAGGGCTCCTACAATGAGCAGTTCTTC